This paragraph reports one T cell receptor (beta chain). The V end lost 4 bases, the J end lost 4 bases, and 8 bases lay between the germline ends. CDR1 is KGHSH, CDR2 LQKENI, per germline. The CDR3 extends over 13 amino acids. TCRdb's copy holds only in-frame clones and misses some; the assay was immunoSEQ multiplex PCR. This sample has hundreds of thousands of clones, with more than 95% found just once. This sample is part of a study of shared clonotypes between healthy human individuals. V is TRBV18 and J is TRBJ2-1; D is unclear. Sample: naive CD4+ T cells sorted from blood. Described subset: CD45RA+ positively selected. This receptor was identified in a woman aged 25 to 39 in good health. The CDR3 region is CASSLTLYNEQFF. The CDR3, as DNA: TGTGCCAGCTCACTGACCTTGTACAATGAGCAGTTCTTC.